This entry lists 14 T cell receptor beta chains sequenced from one sample in a study of OX40 agonist ivuxolimab in advanced cancers. Clones were read by immunoSEQ multiplex PCR, and TCRdb kept only the in-frame ones, dropping some. The table lists tens of thousands of clones, 89% of them singletons. Specimen: CD4+ or CD8+ T cells sorted from blood, collected in a trial of the OX40 agonist ivuxolimab. The receptors stem from an adult with an advanced solid tumor such as melanoma, head and neck, liver or kidney cancer.

As DNA, the CDR3 is TGTGCCAGCAGCTTGGCCGGGACAGGGGGATACAATGAGCAGTTCTTC. It codes for CASSLAGTGGYNEQFF. The chain carries TRBV7-6 and TRBJ2-1, with 11 nucleotides matching TRBD1. Trimming cost V 3 bases and J 4 bases; bases outside gene matches: 5. The germline gives CDR1 SGHVS, CDR2 FNYEAQ. The CDR3 runs 16 residues.

The chain has TRBV19 and TRBJ2-3; 8 positions match TRBD1. The germline gives CDR1 LNHDA, CDR2 SQIVND (reference sequence). With 5 bases clipped from V and 2 bases from J, the junction kept 6 bases outside the gene matches. This CDR3 spans 15 amino acids. In nucleotides, the CDR3 is TGTGCCAGTAGTCTAAGGACAGGGAACACAGATACGCAGTATTTT. Protein sequence: CASSLRTGNTDTQYF.

This rearrangement joins TRBV19 to TRBJ2-4; D might be TRBD1 or TRBD2, each matching 5 bases. Trimming stripped 4 bases from V and 8 bases from J, with 18 bases between. CDR3 length: 15 residues. CDR1 is LNHDA, CDR2 SQIVND, per germline (reference sequence). This CDR3 is CASSTHISGRDIQYF. CDR3 sequence (DNA): TGTGCCAGTAGTACCCACATTTCGGGGCGGGACATTCAGTACTTC.

The chain couples TRBV5-4 to TRBJ2-1; no clear D gene. This CDR3 is built from 16 residues. Germline loops: CDR1 SGHNT, CDR2 YYREEE (reference sequence). V was clipped by 4 bases and J by 4 bases, with 18 bases between them. The CDR3 DNA follows: TGTGCCAGCAGCCTCCGGGTCGTGACAAATTACAATGAGCAGTTCTTC. The encoded protein is CASSLRVVTNYNEQFF.

The J gene is TRBJ1-5, the V gene TRBV7-8; D not certain. Trimming removed 1 base from V and 8 bases from J, with 12 bases in between. Germline loops: CDR1 SGHVS, CDR2 FQNEAQ. The CDR3 covers 14 residues. CDR3 DNA: TGTGCCAGCAGCTTAGGAGGCCCGGTGAAGCCCCAGCATTTT. Its protein is CASSLGGPVKPQHF.

The V gene is TRBV27, the J gene TRBJ1-6; D remains ambiguous. The CDR3 totals 16 residues. Germline V gene data show CDR1 as MNHEY and CDR2 as SMNVEV (reference sequence). The V end was cut by 6 bases, the J end by 0 bases, with 12 bases between. This chain's CDR3 is CASRMDEGSYNSPLHF. DNA of the CDR3: TGTGCCAGCAGAATGGACGAGGGCTCCTATAATTCACCCCTCCACTTT.

The chain uses TRBV28 and TRBJ1-2; no clear D gene. Germline V CDR1 and CDR2: MDHEN, SYDVKM. Trimming pared 2 bases from V and 0 bases from J, leaving 4 bases between. The CDR3 sequence is 13 residues long. As DNA, the CDR3 is TGTGCCAGCAGTTTAGGGTCTAACTATGGCTACACCTTC. Protein sequence: CASSLGSNYGYTF.

The chain is built from TRBV30 and TRBJ1-3; D is unclear. The CDR3 has 14 amino acids. Germline-derived CDR1 and CDR2 are GTSNPN and SVGIG (reference sequence). Trimming stripped 3 bases from V and 2 bases from J, with 11 bases between. The CDR3 bases are TGTGCCTGGAGCCCGACCTGGGCTGGAAACACCATATATTTT. It encodes CAWSPTWAGNTIYF.

V gene TRBV19 combines with J gene TRBJ1-2; weak D call: TRBD1 (6 bases). Germline values: CDR1 LNHDA, CDR2 SQIVND (reference sequence). The CDR3 runs to 13 residues. The V and J ends lost 5 bases and 6 bases respectively, with 13 bases between them. CDR3 sequence: CASSPGAPNGYTF. The CDR3 DNA reads TGTGCCAGTAGTCCAGGGGCCCCAAATGGCTACACCTTC.

Remarks on this clone: Distinct nucleotide sequences in the sample also encode this CDR3. The chain has TRBV7-2 and TRBJ2-7, with D possibly being TRBD1 or TRBD2 (5 bases each). This CDR3 contains 14 residues. Germline V gene sequence: CDR1 SGHTA, CDR2 FQGNSA. V was pared by 0 bases and J by 3 bases, with 9 bases between. The CDR3 DNA is TGTGCCAGCAGCTTAGCCGGGACCGGCTACGAGCAGTACTTC. Translated, it gives CASSLAGTGYEQYF.

The genes are TRBV5-1 and TRBJ2-6; no clear D. CDR1 is SGHRS, CDR2 YFSETQ, per germline. The CDR3 is made up of 15 amino acids. Trimming took 0 bases from V and 0 from J, leaving 4 bases between them. Written as DNA, the CDR3 is TGCGCCAGCAGCTTGGAGGGCTCTGGGGCCAACGTCCTGACTTTC. The encoded protein is CASSLEGSGANVLTF.

The chain has TRBV5-1 and TRBJ2-1; 8 bases map to TRBD2. Germline V gives CDR1 SGHRS, CDR2 YFSETQ. The V gene end was trimmed by 1 base and the J gene end by 6 bases; junction bases not matched to a gene: 18. The CDR3 has 19 residues. This CDR3 reads CASSLLLAANPVGVNEQFF. The CDR3 DNA reads TGCGCCAGCAGCTTGTTACTAGCGGCGAACCCCGTGGGGGTCAATGAGCAGTTCTTC.

The chain recombines TRBV7-2 with TRBJ2-2; TRBD2 is a possible D gene (6 bases). From germline, CDR1 is SGHTA and CDR2 FQGNSA. The V and J ends lost 4 bases and 7 bases respectively, with 19 bases between them. The CDR3 consists of 16 residues. CDR3 region: CASSSEDFGGYGELFF. The DNA of the CDR3 is TGTGCCAGCAGCTCGGAAGATTTCGGAGGGTACGGGGAGCTGTTTTTT.

The chain uses TRBV2 and TRBJ2-2; no firm D call. V was cut by 7 bases and J by 8 bases, with 14 bases left in between. Germline V gives CDR1 SNHLY, CDR2 FYNNEI. The CDR3 runs 13 residues. The CDR3 region is CASTLTEWGELFF. CDR3 bases: TGTGCCAGCACTCTCACGGAGTGGGGGGAGCTGTTTTTT.